This is a list of T cell receptor beta chains from one sample in a study of vaccination effects on CD4 cells after COVID-19. The repertoire was sequenced with immunoSEQ multiplex PCR; TCRdb's copy has only in-frame clones and lacks some. The table includes more than 13,000 clones, about 74% detected once. For these receptors, no antigen is known. The source material was CD4+ T cells from PBMCs cultured with HCoV-NL63 spike peptides, sampled after COVID-19 vaccination. The origin of the receptors is a human donor who had a prior SARS-CoV-2 infection. The CDR3 runs from the conserved cysteine through the conserved F or W. A D gene is named only where the DNA matches it firmly. Only some rows state a clone size, as once, few, many or a class for expanded clones.

>TRBV5-1|NA|TRBJ2-1|NA
CASSLDGDSYNEQFF
TGCGCCAGCAGCTTGGATGGGGACTCCTACAATGAGCAGTTCTTC
>TRBV5-1|TRBD1|TRBJ2-7|NA
CASSPNRGTGVSYEQYF
TGCGCCAGCAGTCCGAACAGGGGGACAGGGGTATCCTACGAGCAGTACTTC
>TRBV5-3|TRBD1|TRBJ1-1|NA
CARRSGTGQGGEAFF
TGTGCCAGAAGGTCCGGGACAGGGCAGGGAGGTGAAGCTTTCTTT
>TRBV5-1|TRBD1|TRBJ2-3|NA
CASRGQGMSDTQYF
TGCGCCAGCAGGGGACAGGGAATGTCAGATACGCAGTATTTT
>TRBV4-2|NA|TRBJ1-4|NA
CASSRIDPYEKLFF
TGTGCCAGCAGCCGAATAGATCCGTATGAAAAACTGTTTTTT
>TRBV6-2/TRBV6-3|TRBD1|TRBJ1-4|NA
CASSSQGQGGIVATNEKLFF
TGTGCCAGCAGTTCCCAAGGACAGGGGGGAATTGTCGCGACTAATGAAAAACTGTTTTTT
>TRBV7-9|NA|TRBJ1-1|few
CASSFVENTEAFF
TGTGCCAGCAGCTTTGTTGAGAACACTGAAGCTTTCTTT
>TRBV19|NA|TRBJ1-5|NA
CASSKRTADQPQHF
TGTGCCAGTAGTAAACGGACAGCCGATCAGCCCCAGCATTTT
>TRBV30|TRBD1|TRBJ2-1|NA
CAWSRPGTVRNEQFF
TGTGCCTGGAGTCGACCGGGGACAGTAAGGAATGAGCAGTTCTTC
>TRBV19|TRBD2|TRBJ2-5|once
CASSMWGGQETQYF
TGTGCCAGTAGTATGTGGGGGGGGCAAGAGACCCAGTACTTC
>TRBV24-1|TRBD2|TRBJ2-3|NA
CATKSGLAGTDTQYF
TGTGCCACCAAATCGGGACTAGCGGGCACAGATACGCAGTATTTT
>TRBV6-5|NA|TRBJ1-3|NA
CASNRRLPGNTIYF
TGTGCCAGCAACAGGCGGCTACCTGGAAACACCATATATTTT
>TRBV19|TRBD1|TRBJ1-6|few
CATQQGVPPSPLHF
TGTGCCACTCAGCAGGGGGTTCCCCCTTCACCCCTCCACTTT
>TRBV19|NA|TRBJ2-3|NA
CASSITESSTDTQYF
TGTGCCAGTAGTATAACAGAGTCTAGCACAGATACGCAGTATTTT
>TRBV30|NA|TRBJ1-2|NA
CAWSDEAHYGYTF
TGTGCCTGGAGTGATGAAGCTCACTATGGCTACACCTTC
>TRBV5-1|NA|TRBJ2-5|NA
CASSFGREETQYF
TGCGCCAGCAGCTTCGGCAGGGAAGAGACCCAGTACTTC
>TRBV7-9|NA|TRBJ2-7|NA
CASSLDLAGTSREQYF
TGTGCCAGCAGCTTAGATTTGGCGGGGACGAGCCGCGAGCAGTACTTC
>TRBV7-2|NA|TRBJ2-2|NA
CASSWWASSPGELFF
TGTGCCAGCAGCTGGTGGGCCTCCTCCCCCGGGGAGCTGTTTTTT
>TRBV5-5|TRBD1|TRBJ2-7|NA
CASSLAGTGYRPSEQYF
TGTGCCAGCAGCTTGGCCGGGACAGGGTATCGCCCGTCTGAGCAGTACTTC
>TRBV7-8|TRBD2|TRBJ2-3|NA
CASSLELGEGDTQYF
TGTGCCAGCAGCTTAGAGTTGGGGGAGGGAGATACGCAGTATTTT
>TRBV7-3|NA|TRBJ2-3|few
CASSFTSSTDTQYF
TGTGCCAGCAGCTTTACGTCTAGCACAGATACGCAGTATTTT
>TRBV5-4|TRBD2|TRBJ2-1|NA
CASSLFGGGASNEQFF
TGTGCCAGCAGCTTGTTTGGCGGGGGGGCGTCCAATGAGCAGTTCTTC
>TRBV5-5|TRBD1|TRBJ2-5|NA
CASSRQGAVKTQYF
TGTGCCAGCAGCCGACAGGGGGCGGTTAAGACCCAGTACTTC
>TRBV15|NA|TRBJ2-5|NA
CATSVQGRETQYF
TGTGCCACCAGCGTTCAGGGCCGGGAGACCCAGTACTTC
>TRBV18|NA|TRBJ1-1|NA
CASSPQHRNTEAFF
TGTGCCAGCTCACCTCAACATAGGAACACTGAAGCTTTCTTT
>TRBV4-3|TRBD1|TRBJ1-4|NA
CASSQGTGRGDEKLFF
TGCGCCAGCAGCCAAGGGACGGGCAGGGGGGACGAAAAACTGTTTTTT
>TRBV29-1|NA|TRBJ1-3|once
CSVEDPSRRDTIYF
TGCAGCGTTGAAGATCCCTCACGGAGGGACACCATATATTTT
>TRBV25-1|TRBD1|TRBJ1-4|few
CASSPHGTGAREKLFF
TGTGCCAGCAGTCCCCATGGGACAGGGGCTCGGGAAAAACTGTTTTTT
>TRBV27|TRBD1|TRBJ1-1|NA
CASGAGGGTEAFF
TGTGCCAGCGGGGCAGGGGGCGGCACTGAAGCTTTCTTT
>TRBV6-6|TRBD2|TRBJ2-7|NA
CASREGLAGEREQYF
TGTGCCAGCAGGGAGGGACTAGCGGGAGAAAGGGAGCAGTACTTC
>TRBV4-2|TRBD2|TRBJ2-2|NA
CASSQVAGGRVGELFF
TGTGCCAGCAGCCAAGTAGCGGGGGGGAGGGTCGGGGAGCTGTTTTTT
>TRBV28|NA|TRBJ2-7|NA
CASDSPRSSYEQYF
TGTGCCAGCGACTCCCCGAGGAGCTCCTACGAGCAGTACTTC
>TRBV10-3|NA|TRBJ2-5|NA
CAISGTRGETQYF
TGTGCCATCAGTGGGACTAGGGGGGAGACCCAGTACTTC
>TRBV11-2|NA|TRBJ2-7|NA
CASSFDIYSYEQYF
TGTGCCAGCAGCTTCGACATTTATTCCTACGAGCAGTACTTC
>TRBV6-4|NA|TRBJ2-7|NA
CASSDVWTDRPYEQYF
TGTGCCAGCAGTGACGTGTGGACGGACAGACCCTACGAGCAGTACTTC
>TRBV20-1|NA|TRBJ1-5|NA
CSASSGVEQPQHF
TGCAGTGCTAGTTCAGGGGTTGAGCAGCCCCAGCATTTT
>TRBV6-6|NA|TRBJ2-5|NA
CASSYSGPPFTQYF
TGTGCCAGCAGTTACTCCGGACCCCCTTTTACCCAGTACTTC
>TRBV7-2|TRBD2|TRBJ2-3|NA
CASSSGLAGEGTQYF
TGTGCCAGCAGCTCAGGACTAGCGGGAGAGGGTACGCAGTATTTT
>TRBV5-6|TRBD2|TRBJ2-3|NA
CASSLGVSGGALDTQYF
TGTGCCAGCAGCTTGGGGGTGAGCGGGGGGGCCCTAGATACGCAGTATTTT
>TRBV24-1|TRBD2|TRBJ2-7|NA
CATSDSAGTSSYEQYF
TGTGCCACCAGTGATTCGGCCGGGACTAGCTCCTACGAGCAGTACTTC